Reported below is one T cell receptor (beta chain). Its antigen is unknown. This specimen belongs to a study of shared clonotypes between healthy human individuals. Across the whole study: Researchers drew samples from two women and three men aged 18 to 49.

The donors were adults (healthy and HIV-negative) with no recent acute infections or vaccinations. The protocol was immunoSEQ multiplex PCR, while the TCRdb copy is restricted to in-frame clones and leaves out a portion. The data contain some 660,000 clones, around four fifths of them singletons. Findings of the study overall: Generation probabilities of non-shared clonotypes were lower (relative to those shared by all four donors). Approximately 5.4% of naive CD4 clonotypes were common to a handful of donors.

The V and J ends lost 3 bases and 2 bases respectively, with 8 bases between them. CDR3 length equals 14 residues. Germline values: CDR1 SGHVS, CDR2 FQNEAQ. This receptor was obtained from a woman aged 25 to 39 in good health. V is TRBV7-8 and J is TRBJ2-1; maybe TRBD1 (6 bases). Specimen: memory CD4+ T cells sorted from blood. The sample's subset: CD45RA-negative fraction. Here the CDR3 reads CASSFQGTYNEQFF. In DNA form, the CDR3 reads TGTGCCAGCAGCTTCCAGGGGACCTACAATGAGCAGTTCTTC.